This entry lists 25 T cell receptor beta chains sequenced from one sample in a study of CD8 T cells in ankylosing spondylitis. A single record per CDR3 protein comes from TCRdb applying MiXCR to the 5' RACE reads. The sample lists approximately 190,000 distinct CDR3 sequences, 10% to 15% occurring once. The sequenced sample consisted of blood, either unsorted or a sorted T cell fraction (not recorded which). The source of these receptors is a female donor with ankylosing spondylitis or in good health (not recorded which).

This clonotype showed up many times. The junction does not match germline at one end; this may be a read error. The V call is TRBV29-1, the J call TRBJ1-1, with 8 bases identical to TRBD1. The CDR3 totals 12 residues. From germline, CDR1 is SQVTM and CDR2 ANQGSEA. The CDR3 coding sequence is TGCAGCGCCGGACGGGACAGGAACCGCTTTAAATTT. Amino acid sequence: CSAGRDRNRFKF.

This clonotype was seen repeatedly, ten times or more. This chain uses TRBV29-1 with TRBJ2-7; 9 nucleotides match TRBD1. V lost 5 bases and J lost 5; bases outside the gene matches: 7. CDR1 SQVTM and CDR2 ANQGSEA come from the germline V gene. The CDR3 has 13 residues. The CDR3: CSVSRTGVNEQYF. The CDR3 DNA reads TGCAGCGTTAGTCGGACAGGGGTTAACGAGCAGTACTTC.

This clonotype came up a few times. The genes are TRBV7-2 and TRBJ1-5, with D possibly TRBD1 on 6 matching bases. CDR3 length equals 14 residues. CDR1 and CDR2 from the germline V gene are SGHTA and FQGNSA. Trimming pared 8 bases from V and 6 bases from J, leaving 17 bases between. The CDR3, as DNA: TGTGCCAGCGGAGAAAAGGGGGGAGGTCAGCCCCAGCATTTT. It yields the protein CASGEKGGGQPQHF.

This clonotype was counted ten times or more. The V and J genes are TRBV12-3 or TRBV12-4 and TRBJ2-2, with D possibly being TRBD1 (6 bases). The CDR3 contains 14 residues. V lost 7 bases to trimming and J lost 7 bases, with 16 bases between them. The CDR3 DNA reads TGTGCCAGCACCCCGGGACATGGAGGCGGGGAGCTGTTTTTT. Protein product: CASTPGHGGGELFF.

The chain uses TRBV7-2 and TRBJ1-6, with TRBD1 matching over 8 bases. J was trimmed by 9 bases and V by 5 bases; bases with no gene match: 6. The CDR3 extends over 14 amino acids. The germline CDR1 and CDR2 sequences are SGHTA and FQGNSA. The CDR3 loop reads CASSHGQGTSPLHF. DNA for the CDR3: TGTGCCAGCAGCCATGGACAGGGTACTTCACCCCTCCACTTT.

In its sample, this clonotype was seen a few times. CDR3 region: CASSIFGGSNEQFF. The DNA for the CDR3 is TGTGCCAGTAGTATTTTCGGCGGGAGCAATGAGCAGTTCTTC. The chain carries TRBV19 and TRBJ2-1; 7 positions match TRBD2. Germline-derived CDR1 and CDR2 are LNHDA and SQIVND (reference sequence). Germline trimming cut 3 bases from V and 6 bases from J; bases unmatched to any gene: 5. The CDR3 has 14 amino acids.

This clonotype was seen a handful of times. The chain has TRBV28 and TRBJ2-7, with 7 bases identical to TRBD1. The CDR3 contains 16 residues. J gave up 0 bases and V 6 bases, and 11 bases lay outside the gene matches. Germline V lookup: CDR1 MDHEN, CDR2 SYDVKM. CDR3 nucleotide sequence: TGTGCCAGCAGAGAAACAGGGGCGCGCCTCTCCTACGAGCAGTACTTC. It translates to CASRETGARLSYEQYF.

This clonotype has a count of ten or more. This chain uses TRBV12-3 or TRBV12-4 with TRBJ1-4; 7 nucleotides align to TRBD1. The J segment lost 6 bases and the V segment lost 7 bases, leaving 5 bases of the junction unmatched. The CDR3 is made up of 13 amino acids. As DNA, the CDR3 is TGTGCCAGCACCTTGGGGACAGATGAAAAACTGTTTTTT. The encoded protein is CASTLGTDEKLFF.

At least ten counts were recorded for this clonotype. This CDR3 reads CATRTALLSGYTF. Here the CDR3 DNA reads TGTGCCACCCGGACAGCTTTGCTTTCGGGCTACACCTTC. The chain uses TRBV12-3 or TRBV12-4 and TRBJ1-2; D is possibly TRBD1 (6 bases). V lost 10 bases, J lost 8 bases, and 20 bases lay in between. This CDR3 has 13 residues.

This clonotype was counted ten times or more. V gene TRBV6-2 or TRBV6-3 combines with J gene TRBJ2-2, with 8 bases lining up with TRBD2. In germline, CDR1 is MNHEY, CDR2 SVGEGT. V lost 0 bases and J lost 5; bases outside the gene matches: 11. The CDR3 is 18 amino acids. Written as DNA, the CDR3 is TGTGCCAGCAGTTACTCGGGCCCACTAGCGGAAAGGACCGGGGAGCTGTTTTTT. This translates into CASSYSGPLAERTGELFF.

In this sample, this clonotype turned up many times. The genes are TRBV9 and TRBJ2-1; perhaps TRBD2 as D (6 bases). The germline gives CDR1 SGDLS, CDR2 YYNGEE. This CDR3 has 15 residues. V lost 6 bases and J lost 4, with 17 bases in between. This chain's CDR3 is CASTPRDSTYNEQFF. The CDR3 region has the DNA TGTGCCAGCACCCCGCGGGACTCAACATACAATGAGCAGTTCTTC.

Concerning this clonotype: Since a much larger clone is just one base distant, this may be a read error. It is likely a read error, because the conserved phenylalanine at the end of the CDR3 is missing. CDR3 sequence: CASSPWTGQPQHI. CDR3 coding DNA: TGTGCCAGCAGCCCTTGGACTGGACAGCCCCAGCATATT. The genes are TRBV12-3 or TRBV12-4 and TRBJ1-5; D gene unclear. Trimming removed 6 bases at V and 7 bases at J, with 13 bases between. The CDR3 is 13 amino acids.

This chain joins TRBV7-2 and TRBJ2-5; 8 nucleotides line up with TRBD1. Germline V lookup: CDR1 SGHTA, CDR2 FQGNSA. The V and J ends lost 5 bases and 6 bases, in that order; junction bases with no gene match: 8. The CDR3 length is 14 residues. This CDR3 reads CASSPRQGMKTQYF. The CDR3 coding sequence is TGTGCCAGCAGCCCCCGACAGGGGATGAAGACCCAGTACTTC.

In its sample, this clonotype was seen many times. The rearrangement links TRBV6-5 to TRBJ1-1; a weak D match, TRBD1 (5 bases). The ends were cut back, 2 bases at V and 4 bases at J, with 11 bases in the middle. Germline assignment: CDR1 MNHEY and CDR2 SVGAGI. CDR3 length: 14 amino acids. The CDR3 bases are TGTGCCAGCAGTTACAAGGGGATATTCACTGAAGCTTTCTTT. It specifies CASSYKGIFTEAFF.

This clonotype was found many times. The rearrangement links TRBV29-1 to TRBJ2-5; D is unresolved. CDR3 length: 14 amino acids. Trimming took off 7 bases at V and 4 bases at J, with 19 bases between the two ends. Germline V gene data show CDR1 as SQVTM and CDR2 as ANQGSEA. CDR3 loop: CSAEEGSSGETQYF. In nucleotides, the CDR3 is TGCAGCGCTGAGGAAGGCTCGTCGGGAGAGACCCAGTACTTC.

In its sample, this clonotype was seen many times. The genes are TRBV6-1 and TRBJ2-1, with D perhaps matching TRBD1 (6 bases). Germline CDR1 reads MNHNS; CDR2 reads SASEGT. The V gene lost 6 bases and the J gene lost 9 bases, with 21 bases spanning the gap. There are 15 residues in the CDR3. The CDR3: CASSPQLGQGSEQFF. The CDR3 nucleotides are TGTGCCAGCAGCCCCCAGTTGGGGCAGGGGAGTGAGCAGTTCTTC.

This clonotype has ten or more counts. The chain employs TRBV4-1 and TRBJ2-3, with TRBD2 matching 7 bases. This CDR3 is built from 16 residues. Germline V CDR1 and CDR2: MGHRA, YSYEKL. Germline trimming cut 4 bases from V and 0 bases from J; bases unmatched to any gene: 7. CDR3 in amino acids: CASSLTSLLSTDTQYF. The CDR3 DNA follows: TGCGCCAGCAGCCTGACTAGCCTACTCAGCACAGATACGCAGTATTTT.

This clonotype was recorded many times. The rearrangement links TRBV5-1 to TRBJ2-1, with D possibly matching TRBD2 (5 bases). The V and J ends lost 4 bases and 0 bases respectively, with 17 bases between them. Germline V gene sequence: CDR1 SGHRS, CDR2 YFSETQ. The length of the CDR3 is 17 residues. In DNA, the CDR3 is TGCGCCAGCAGCCCGAGGGCCGAGCGGCTCTCCTACAATGAGCAGTTCTTC. Residues: CASSPRAERLSYNEQFF.

This clonotype appeared many times. The gene calls are TRBV5-1 and TRBJ2-2, with TRBD2 identical over 11 bases. V was clipped by 4 bases and J by 7 bases; unmatched bases: 6. Per the germline V gene, CDR1 is SGHRS and CDR2 is YFSETQ. The CDR3 runs to 15 residues. CDR3 amino acids: CASSPTSGTIGELFF. CDR3 sequence (DNA): TGCGCCAGCAGCCCGACTAGCGGGACGATCGGGGAGCTGTTTTTT.

The chain has TRBV13 and TRBJ1-4, with D possibly being TRBD1 (6 bases). Per the germline V gene, CDR1 is PRHDT and CDR2 is FYEKMQ (reference sequence). V lost 5 bases and J lost 4, with 14 bases in between. The CDR3 contains 15 residues. The CDR3 here is CASSQDSRGNEKLFF. CDR3 DNA sequence: TGTGCCAGCAGCCAGGACAGCAGGGGTAATGAAAAACTGTTTTTT.

The genes are TRBV12-3 or TRBV12-4 and TRBJ1-5, with 10 nucleotides matching TRBD1. There are 18 residues in the CDR3. The J segment lost 1 base and the V segment lost 4 bases, leaving 10 bases of the junction unmatched. For the CDR3, the DNA is TGTGCCAGCAGTTCCCCTCCGGGACAGGGGTCGAGCAATCAGCCCCAGCATTTT. Protein product: CASSSPPGQGSSNQPQHF.

This clonotype was recorded many times. The rearrangement joins TRBV4-1 to TRBJ2-7, with no clear D. This CDR3 contains 13 residues. The V end lost 1 base, the J end lost 2 bases, and 6 bases lay between the germline ends. Germline CDR1 is MGHRA and CDR2 is YSYEKL. The CDR3 DNA sequence: TGCGCCAGCAGCCAAGTTCTCCCCTACGAGCAGTACTTC. Translated: CASSQVLPYEQYF.

This clonotype was counted at least ten times. The chain has TRBV28 and TRBJ2-7; 8 bases are a match to TRBD2. The CDR3 extends over 12 amino acids. Trimming took 11 bases from V and 4 from J; bases not matched to a gene: 7. Germline CDR1 MDHEN, CDR2 SYDVKM. CDR3 nucleotides: TGTGCCGCAAGCGGGAGTAAGTACGAGCAGTACTTC. Translated: CAASGSKYEQYF. The full variable domain, completed using reference TRBV28 and TRBJ2-7, is DVKVTQSSRYLVKRTGEKVFLECVQDMDHENMFWYRQDPGLGLRLIYFSYDVKMKEKGDIPEGYSVSREKKERFSLILESASTNQTSMYLCAASGSKYEQYFGPGTRLTVT.

This clonotype was observed a few times. The chain carries TRBV27 and TRBJ2-7, with D hard to call. The CDR3 contains 17 residues. Germline lookup yields CDR1 MNHEY and CDR2 SMNVEV (reference sequence). V was clipped by 2 bases and J by 3 bases, with 20 bases between them. CDR3 sequence reads: CASSLVWREGRHYEQYF. The CDR3 bases are TGTGCCAGCAGTTTAGTATGGAGAGAAGGCAGGCACTACGAGCAGTACTTC.

There are many counts of this clonotype. The chain uses TRBV27 and TRBJ2-2; D is undetermined. CDR1 and CDR2 from the germline V gene are MNHEY and SMNVEV (reference sequence). The length of the CDR3 is 13 residues. The V end was cut by 7 bases, the J end by 4 bases, with 10 bases between. CDR3: CASMEWGTGELFF. The CDR3, as DNA: TGTGCCAGCATGGAATGGGGCACCGGGGAGCTGTTTTTT.